This T cell receptor beta chain was found in a study of blood T cell repertoires in COVID-19. Overall study: PBMCs, B-cell-depleted T cells, or T cells were the source of the cDNA or gDNA that made up the material.

The age range of participants was about 18 to 95 years, with residence in fewer than 25 US areas. Method: immunoSEQ multiplex PCR; TCRdb's copy keeps in-frame clones and lacks some. The table lists roughly 240,000 clones, about 91% of them singletons. The sequencing sample was made of PBMCs or T cells enriched from blood (not recorded which). This receptor was identified in a woman aged 40 to 50 with acute COVID-19.

CDR3 residues: CSVDPRGYEQYV. The CDR3 bases are TGCAGCGTTGACCCCCGGGGGTACGAGCAGTACGTC. The V and J genes are TRBV29-1 and TRBJ2-7; a weak D match, TRBD2 (6 bases). Germline V lookup: CDR1 SQVTM, CDR2 ANQGSEA. The CDR3 totals 12 residues. V shed 3 bases and J shed 4 bases, with 10 bases lying between them.